Below, 32 T cell receptor beta chains from the same sample are listed, as sequenced in a study of T-cell memory formation after mild COVID-19 (dated by TCRdb to the early 2020s). The library was prepared using 5' RACE. TCRdb lists the instrument as Illumina NovaSeq 6000. In-frame beta chains were kept once TCRdb had trimmed the public reads at Q25 with fastp and called clones with MiXCR. Each CDR3 protein appears once, grouped with its most common genes and DNA. A total of about 560,000 distinct CDR3 sequences appear in this sample, around 17% of them only once. About 11% of the sample rests with the top ten. Input material: PBMCs or a T cell subset sorted from them (not recorded which). These receptors were taken from an adult woman who had mild COVID-19 (a few samples of this study predate the infection). The sample titles of this study are shuffled in the database, so cell type and time point are left out; the donor was told from shared clones.

In this sample, this clonotype turned up a few times. The chain employs TRBV9 and TRBJ2-2; TRBD1 aligns across 10 bases. Germline V lookup: CDR1 SGDLS, CDR2 YYNGEE. CDR3 length equals 17 residues. The V gene end was trimmed by 3 bases and the J gene end by 3 bases; junction bases not matched to a gene: 8. CDR3: CASSAPSGTGDTGELFF. The CDR3 coding sequence is TGTGCCAGCAGCGCCCCCTCCGGGACAGGGGACACCGGGGAGCTGTTTTTT.

The chain is built from TRBV30 and TRBJ2-2; no firm D call. The V end lost 0 bases, the J end lost 5 bases, and 4 bases lay between the germline ends. The CDR3 contains 12 residues. From germline, CDR1 is GTSNPN and CDR2 SVGIG (reference sequence). The CDR3 coding sequence is TGTGCCTGGAGTGTAAAGACCGGGGAGCTGTTTTTT. This encodes CAWSVKTGELFF. The whole variable domain, remainder taken from reference TRBV30 and TRBJ2-2, is SQTIHQWPATLVQPVGSPLSLECTVEGTSNPNLYWYRQAAGRGLQLLFYSVGIGQISSEVPQNLSASRPQDRQFILSSKKLLLSDSGFYLCAWSVKTGELFFGEGSRLTVL.

This clonotype is deemed medium-sized (0.01 to 0.1%). The chain links TRBV19 to TRBJ2-1; 7 bases map to TRBD2. There are 14 residues in the CDR3. The V gene end was trimmed by 5 bases and the J gene end by 8 bases; junction bases not matched to a gene: 9. Looked up from germline, CDR1 is LNHDA and CDR2 is SQIVND (reference sequence). The CDR3 nucleotides read TGTGCCAGTAGTCTTCGGACTAGATCGGATGAGCAGTTCTTC. It specifies CASSLRTRSDEQFF.

The gene calls are TRBV5-4 and TRBJ2-2; no clear D gene. The V end was cut by 2 bases, the J end by 3 bases, with 11 bases between. This CDR3 has 15 residues. Germline loops: CDR1 SGHNT, CDR2 YYREEE (reference sequence). CDR3 sequence reads: CASSFSRLDTGELFF. The CDR3 DNA reads as TGTGCCAGCAGCTTTTCCAGGCTGGACACCGGGGAGCTGTTTTTT.

The rearrangement joins TRBV12-5 to TRBJ1-2, with D perhaps TRBD1 (5 bases). This CDR3 region has 15 residues. Germline CDR1 is LGHNT and CDR2 is FRNRAP. Trimming took off 0 bases at V and 0 bases at J, with 8 bases between the two ends. CDR3 bases: TGTGCTAGTGGTTTGGTCCCGGGACCTAACTATGGCTACACCTTC. It codes for CASGLVPGPNYGYTF. The full variable domain, completed using reference TRBV12-5 and TRBJ1-2, is DARVTQTPRHKVTEMGQEVTMRCQPILGHNTVFWYRQTMMQGLELLAYFRNRAPLDDSGMPKDRFSAEMPDATLATLKIQPSEPRDSAVYFCASGLVPGPNYGYTFGSGTRLTVV.

This clonotype turned up a few times. The chain employs TRBV20-1 and TRBJ1-5; TRBD1 agrees at 10 bases. V lost 5 bases to trimming and J lost 2 bases; unmatched junction nucleotides: 3. This CDR3 has 14 amino acids. Germline CDR1 is DFQATT and CDR2 is SNEGSKA (reference sequence). Here the CDR3 reads CSAGTGVRNQPQHF. The CDR3 nucleotides are TGCAGTGCTGGGACAGGGGTGCGCAATCAGCCCCAGCATTTT.

The rearrangement joins TRBV29-1 to TRBJ2-7; 7 bases map to TRBD1. Germline V CDR1 and CDR2: SQVTM, ANQGSEA. With V trimmed by 8 bases and J by 0 bases, 4 bases remained unmatched. The CDR3 sequence is 12 residues long. In DNA form, the CDR3 reads TGCAGCACCCGGGACAGCTCCTACGAGCAGTACTTC. It yields the protein CSTRDSSYEQYF.

The genes are TRBV12-3 or TRBV12-4 and TRBJ2-7; maybe TRBD1 (6 bases). V was clipped by 5 bases and J by 4 bases, with 12 bases between them. This CDR3 has 13 amino acids. CDR3 amino acids: CASSPLQGYEQYF. In DNA, the CDR3 is TGTGCCAGCAGTCCGTTACAGGGTTACGAGCAGTACTTC.

This clonotype was recorded a few times. The chain links TRBV6-2 or TRBV6-3 to TRBJ1-2; unclear D gene. The germline CDR1 and CDR2 sequences are MNHEY and SVGEGT. V lost 5 bases and J lost 8, with 9 bases in between. CDR3 length: 11 residues. As DNA, the CDR3 is TGTGCCAGCAGTCGGGCCAGGGGCTACACCTTC. Translating gives CASSRARGYTF.

The chain employs TRBV6-1 and TRBJ2-1; 13 nucleotides align to TRBD2. This CDR3 contains 15 residues. Germline V gene data show CDR1 as MNHNS and CDR2 as SASEGT. V dropped 3 bases and J dropped 12; count of bases not matched to a gene: 8. CDR3 bases: TGTGCCAGCAGTGACGGACTAGCGGGGGTTTTAGCGCAGTTCTTC. It yields the protein CASSDGLAGVLAQFF.

This sequence joins TRBV29-1 and TRBJ1-2; maybe TRBD1 (5 bases). CDR3 length: 14 amino acids. Germline lookup yields CDR1 SQVTM and CDR2 ANQGSEA. Trimming cost V 3 bases and J 0 bases, with 11 bases left between them. The CDR3 nucleotides are TGCAGCGTTGATTGGGGGGGACCTAACTATGGCTACACCTTC. Encoded protein: CSVDWGGPNYGYTF.

Comment on this clonotype: An end of the junction differs from the germline gene, which may be a read error. J is TRBJ2-1 and V is TRBV9, with 13 bases identical to TRBD2. This CDR3 contains 15 residues. Germline V lookup: CDR1 SGDLS, CDR2 YYNGEE. CDR3 sequence reads: CASSVAGTSGDEQFF. CDR3 nucleotides: TGTGCCAGTAGCGTAGCTGGGACTAGCGGGGATGAGCAGTTCTTC.

CDR3 coding DNA: TGTGCCAGCAGCCAGAGTGACACCATATATTTT. Residues: CASSQSDTIYF. The gene calls are TRBV3-1 and TRBJ1-3; D unclear. Germline CDR1 is LGHDT and CDR2 is YNNKEL (reference sequence). V lost 3 bases and J lost 8, with 5 bases in between. CDR3 size: 11 residues.

This clonotype was counted between two and nine times. This chain joins TRBV7-9 and TRBJ1-1, with TRBD1 matching over 7 bases. Germline V CDR1 and CDR2: SEHNR, FQNEAQ (reference sequence). The CDR3 runs 15 residues. J lost 7 bases, V lost 5 bases, and 13 bases had no gene match. CDR3 amino acids: CASSRGQTGSVEAFF. The CDR3 DNA reads TGTGCCAGCAGCCGGGGCCAGACAGGGTCGGTTGAAGCTTTCTTT.

This clonotype has just a few counts. This chain connects TRBV12-3 or TRBV12-4 to TRBJ2-1; 8 positions agree with TRBD2. The CDR3 consists of 13 residues. The junction had 5 bases not matched to a gene; V was cut back by 5 bases and J by 8 bases. CDR3 region: CASSGGGPDEQFF. CDR3 bases: TGTGCCAGCAGTGGCGGGGGGCCGGATGAGCAGTTCTTC.

This clonotype turned up a few times. This chain joins TRBV14 and TRBJ1-1, with D perhaps matching TRBD1 (6 bases). The germline V gene encodes CDR1 SGHDN and CDR2 FVKESK. V lost 1 base to trimming and J lost 1 base, with 10 bases between them. The CDR3 runs 15 residues. The CDR3 spells CASSQVGTPNTEAFF. CDR3 DNA sequence: TGTGCCAGCAGCCAAGTCGGGACACCGAACACTGAAGCTTTCTTT.

A few counts support this clonotype. The J gene is TRBJ2-7, the V gene TRBV24-1; tentative D call: TRBD1 (5 bases). Germline values: CDR1 KGHDR, CDR2 SFDVKD. CDR3 length: 12 residues. Trimming took 4 bases from V and 3 from J, leaving 6 bases between them. This CDR3 is CATSEDSYEQYF. The CDR3 DNA is TGTGCCACCAGTGAAGACAGCTACGAGCAGTACTTC.

The CDR3 nucleotides are TGTGCCAGCAGTGATAGCGGGAGGGCCGGAGAGACCCAGTACTTC. Residues: CASSDSGRAGETQYF. This rearrangement joins TRBV6-1 to TRBJ2-5, with 11 bases aligning to TRBD2. This CDR3 has 15 amino acids. Germline lookup yields CDR1 MNHNS and CDR2 SASEGT. With V trimmed by 3 bases and J by 4 bases, 4 bases remained unmatched.

This clonotype was seen a few times. This chain uses TRBV7-6 with TRBJ2-7, with TRBD1 matching over 8 bases. Germline V CDR1 and CDR2: SGHVS, FNYEAQ. The V and J ends lost 2 bases and 5 bases, in that order; junction bases with no gene match: 8. This CDR3 has 15 amino acids. In DNA, the CDR3 is TGTGCCAGCAGCTTAATGACAGGGGTCGCCCACGAGCAGTACTTC. It codes for CASSLMTGVAHEQYF.

This clonotype was seen more than once but under ten times. The CDR3 region is CASSWEGGATGYTF. CDR3 in DNA: TGTGCCAGCAGTTGGGAGGGGGGGGCTACTGGCTACACCTTC. This chain connects TRBV12-3 or TRBV12-4 to TRBJ1-2; D is possibly TRBD1 (6 bases). The CDR3 extends over 14 amino acids. V lost 4 bases, J lost 7 bases, and 16 bases lay in between.

The table lists this clonotype with a few counts. The chain carries TRBV29-1 and TRBJ2-3; 8 nucleotides match TRBD2. CDR3 length: 16 residues. V was pared by 8 bases and J by 5 bases, with 18 bases of the junction left unmatched. The germline CDR1 and CDR2 sequences are SQVTM and ANQGSEA. CDR3: CSISSQLAGRKDTQYF. In nucleotides, the CDR3 is TGCAGCATATCGTCCCAATTAGCGGGGCGGAAAGATACGCAGTATTTT.

This clonotype has just a few counts. The rearrangement links TRBV27 to TRBJ2-7, with D possibly matching TRBD1 (6 bases). V lost 9 bases to trimming and J lost 4 bases, with 19 bases between them. This CDR3 is built from 14 residues. In germline, CDR1 is MNHEY, CDR2 SMNVEV (reference sequence). The DNA for the CDR3 is TGTGCCAGTCAGGGACACCTATTCCCGTACGAGCAGTACTTC. It encodes CASQGHLFPYEQYF.

This chain uses TRBV29-1 with TRBJ1-5; D call uncertain. CDR3 length: 13 residues. With 8 bases removed from V and 3 bases from J, the gap between germline ends came to 14 bases. The germline gives CDR1 SQVTM, CDR2 ANQGSEA. CDR3 in amino acids: CSPIPGSNQPQHF. DNA of the CDR3: TGCAGCCCCATCCCGGGCTCCAATCAGCCCCAGCATTTT.

This clonotype was counted only a few times. V is TRBV29-1 and J is TRBJ2-1, with 9 bases aligning to TRBD2. The CDR3 consists of 13 residues. The V gene's germline CDR1 is SQVTM and CDR2 ANQGSEA. V was pared by 7 bases and J by 1 base, with 2 bases of the junction left unmatched. Written as DNA, the CDR3 is TGCAGCGGACTAGCGGCTTCCTACAATGAGCAGTTCTTC. This gives the protein CSGLAASYNEQFF.

The rearrangement uses TRBV5-4 and TRBJ2-2; 8 nucleotides agree with TRBD1. Trimming removed 0 bases from V and 6 bases from J; junction bases left unmatched: 4. Germline V gene sequence: CDR1 SGHNT, CDR2 YYREEE (reference sequence). The CDR3 loop spans 15 amino acids. The CDR3 region has the DNA TGTGCCAGCAGCTTGGTGACAGGGGTCGCCGGGGAGCTGTTTTTT. This translates into CASSLVTGVAGELFF.

The chain recombines TRBV5-1 with TRBJ1-1, with no clear D. V gave up 0 bases and J gave up 4 bases, with 10 bases separating them. CDR1 SGHRS and CDR2 YFSETQ come from the germline V gene. The CDR3 runs to 14 residues. The DNA of the CDR3 is TGCGCCAGCAGCTTGGTTACCGCGGCCACTGAAGCTTTCTTT. Residues: CASSLVTAATEAFF.

V usage is TRBV5-1 and J usage is TRBJ2-2, with D unclear. V dropped 0 bases and J dropped 0 bases, with 9 bases sitting between them. The V gene's germline CDR1 is SGHRS and CDR2 YFSETQ. The CDR3 runs to 16 residues. The CDR3 spells CASSLEVSANTGELFF. The CDR3 DNA follows: TGCGCCAGCAGCTTGGAGGTCAGCGCGAACACCGGGGAGCTGTTTTTT. The full variable domain, rest sourced from reference TRBV5-1 and TRBJ2-2, is KAGVTQTPRYLIKTRGQQVTLSCSPISGHRSVSWYQQTPGQGLQFLFEYFSETQRNKGNFPGRFSGRQFSNSRSEMNVSTLELGDSALYLCASSLEVSANTGELFFGEGSRLTVL.

This clonotype has more than one count but fewer than ten. The chain couples TRBV14 to TRBJ2-5; 10 bases are a match to TRBD2. V trimming: 6 bases; J trimming: 5 bases; junction bases outside the gene matches: 9. Looked up from germline, CDR1 is SGHDN and CDR2 is FVKESK. The length of the CDR3 is 15 residues. In DNA, the CDR3 is TGTGCCAGCAGAAGCGGGACTAGCGCCTGGGAGACCCAGTACTTC. This encodes CASRSGTSAWETQYF.

The chain joins TRBV12-3 or TRBV12-4 to TRBJ1-2, with 10 bases fitting TRBD1. The CDR3 extends over 15 amino acids. V gave up 7 bases and J gave up 8 bases; unmatched junction bases: 13. The CDR3 DNA reads as TGTGCCAGCACCCTTTGGACAGGGGGTAACTCGGGCTACACCTTC. Its protein product is CASTLWTGGNSGYTF.

The chain links TRBV6-5 to TRBJ1-5; perhaps TRBD1 as D (6 bases). V lost 6 bases and J 7 bases, leaving 25 bases between the germline ends. The CDR3 length is 17 residues. CDR1 is MNHEY and CDR2 is SVGAGI in the germline V gene. The CDR3 DNA follows: TGTGCCAGCAGAAGGGGCGCTGGTGGGGGGCGCGGACAGCCCCAGCATTTT. Translated, it gives CASRRGAGGGRGQPQHF.

This clonotype appeared a few times. The V gene is TRBV6-5, the J gene TRBJ2-4; D ambiguous. Germline V gives CDR1 MNHEY, CDR2 SVGAGI. The CDR3 consists of 13 residues. Trimming took off 7 bases at V and 2 bases at J, with 9 bases between the two ends. CDR3 DNA: TGTGCCAGCACCGGTAGATCCAAAAACATTCAGTACTTC. Protein: CASTGRSKNIQYF.

This clonotype was found a few times. The V call is TRBV12-3 or TRBV12-4, the J call TRBJ2-5, with 9 bases fitting TRBD2. The trim removed 3 bases at V and 4 bases at J, leaving 3 bases unmatched. CDR3 size: 14 residues. CDR3 sequence: CASSFTSGPETQYF. The CDR3 coding sequence is TGTGCCAGCAGTTTCACTAGCGGGCCAGAGACCCAGTACTTC.